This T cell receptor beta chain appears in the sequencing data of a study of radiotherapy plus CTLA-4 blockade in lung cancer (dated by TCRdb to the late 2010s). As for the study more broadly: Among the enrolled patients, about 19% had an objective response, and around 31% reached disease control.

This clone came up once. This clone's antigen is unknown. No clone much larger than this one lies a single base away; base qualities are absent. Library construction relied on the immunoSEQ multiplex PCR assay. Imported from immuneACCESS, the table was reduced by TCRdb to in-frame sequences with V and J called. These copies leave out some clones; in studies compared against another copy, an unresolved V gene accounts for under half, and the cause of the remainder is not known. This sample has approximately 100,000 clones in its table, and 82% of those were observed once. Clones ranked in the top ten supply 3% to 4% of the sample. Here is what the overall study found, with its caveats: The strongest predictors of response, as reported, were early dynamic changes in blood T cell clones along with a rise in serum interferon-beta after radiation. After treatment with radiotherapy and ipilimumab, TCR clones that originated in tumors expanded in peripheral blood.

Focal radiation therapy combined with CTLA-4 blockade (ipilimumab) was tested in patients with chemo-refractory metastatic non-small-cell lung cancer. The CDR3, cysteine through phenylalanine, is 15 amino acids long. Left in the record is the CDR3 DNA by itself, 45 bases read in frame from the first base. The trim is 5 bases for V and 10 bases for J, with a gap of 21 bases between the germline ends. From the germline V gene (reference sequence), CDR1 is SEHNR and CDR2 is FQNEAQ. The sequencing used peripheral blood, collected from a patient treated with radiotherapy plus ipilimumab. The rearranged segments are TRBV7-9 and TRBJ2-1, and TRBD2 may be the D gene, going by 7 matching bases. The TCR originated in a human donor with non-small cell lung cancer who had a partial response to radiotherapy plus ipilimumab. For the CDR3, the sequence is CASSPRGGTGGEQFF. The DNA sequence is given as TGTGCCAGCAGCCCAAGGGGGGGGACTGGAGGGGAGCAGTTCTTC.